This TCR beta chain is drawn from a study of T cells after yellow fever vaccination. TCRdb redid the calling of the 5' RACE reads with MiXCR, one entry per CDR3 protein. This table holds hundreds of thousands of distinct CDR3 sequences, about 13% found once. CDR1 is SGHTA and CDR2 is FQGNSA in the germline V gene. CDR3 length equals 15 residues. V lost 5 bases, J lost 3 bases, and 15 bases lay in between. Here the sequenced sample was PBMCs, taken on the day of the yellow fever booster vaccination. The chain uses TRBV7-2 and TRBJ2-3; D not resolved. The receptor was isolated from a man aged 25 to 40 who received the YFV17D yellow fever vaccine. The CDR3 DNA sequence: TGTGCCAGCAGCCCCGACCGGTACACGACAGATACGCAGTATTTT. Residues: CASSPDRYTTDTQYF.